The rows below give T cell receptor beta chains drawn from one sample of a study of T cell responses to AZD1222 COVID-19 vaccine. Sequencing used immunoSEQ multiplex PCR; TCRdb keeps in-frame clones, though not all of them. This table has 90,000 to 130,000 clones, less than 95% appearing once. This sample comprised peripheral blood, obtained on day 0 of AZD1222 vaccination. These receptors all come from an adult in good health. Both conserved end residues are part of each CDR3. The order of the fields is CDR3 length, clone size, D gene, J gene, V gene, CDR3 DNA, CDR3 protein. A D gene is named only where the DNA matches it firmly. Some rows mark clone size as missing; the rest say once, few, many or name a class of expanded clone.

17	NA	NA	TRBJ2-1	TRBV9	TGTGCCAGCAGCGCAAGGGGGGCAGGGAGCTCCTACAATGAGCAGTTCTTC	CASSARGAGSSYNEQFF
15	NA	TRBD2	TRBJ2-1	TRBV7-9	TGTGCCAGCAGCTTAGCCGGAGCGGGGGGGAATGAGCAGTTCTTC	CASSLAGAGGNEQFF
11	NA	NA	TRBJ1-2	TRBV5-1	TGCGCCAGCGGGGAGGCCTATGGCTACACCTTC	CASGEAYGYTF
17	NA	TRBD1	TRBJ1-2	TRBV5-5	TGTGCCAGCAGTTCCGACCCGGAGGGGGCGGCTTCTCCCGGCTACACCTTC	CASSSDPEGAASPGYTF
14	NA	TRBD2	TRBJ2-7	TRBV28	TGTGCCAGCAGTAACCGCCTGACCCCGGGACTATTGCACTTC	CASSNRLTPGLLHF
13	NA	NA	TRBJ1-5	TRBV27	TGTGCCAGCAGTCCAGGGTTCAATCAGCCCCAGCATTTT	CASSPGFNQPQHF
14	NA	NA	TRBJ2-7	TRBV4-1	TGCGCCAGCAGCCCCCAGGGCGGGGCATACGAGCAGTACTTC	CASSPQGGAYEQYF
11	NA	NA	TRBJ2-7	TRBV5-1	TGCGCCAGCAGCTTGGGATACGAGCAGTACTTC	CASSLGYEQYF
17	few	NA	TRBJ2-2	TRBV10-2	TGCGCCAGCAGTGAGGATGACAGGGAGGCTAGCACCGGGGAGCTGTTTTTT	CASSEDDREASTGELFF
13	NA	NA	TRBJ1-1	TRBV2	TGTGCCTCAAGGTACAGTCCCTCCACTGAAGCTTTCTTT	CASRYSPSTEAFF
14	NA	TRBD1	TRBJ1-2	TRBV30	TGTGCCTGGAACACAGGGGTAATGGATTATGGCTACACCTTC	CAWNTGVMDYGYTF
13	NA	NA	TRBJ2-3	TRBV2	TGTGCCAGCAGTCTCGGACGGGGAGGTACGCAGTATTTT	CASSLGRGGTQYF
13	NA	NA	TRBJ1-1	TRBV7-3	TGTGCCAGCAGCTTAAACCGGGACATTGAAGCTTTCTTT	CASSLNRDIEAFF
13	once	NA	TRBJ1-5	TRBV3-1/TRBV3-2	TGTGCCAGCAGCCAAGATGACAGGCCTCCCCAGCATTTT	CASSQDDRPPQHF
15	NA	NA	TRBJ1-4	TRBV5-1	TGCGCCAGCAACGAGGGCCCGGGAGGGAATGAAAAACTGTTTTTT	CASNEGPGGNEKLFF
16	once	NA	TRBJ2-6	TRBV15	TGTGCCACCAGCAGAGATTTGGAGCCTGGGGCCAACGTCCTGACTTTC	CATSRDLEPGANVLTF
14	NA	TRBD2	TRBJ2-1	TRBV2	TGTGCCAGCAGCCCCGCGAGGGACTACAGAGAGCAGTTCTTC	CASSPARDYREQFF